The 26 T cell receptor beta chains given below trace back to one sample, sequenced in a study of beta chain features in type 1 diabetes. Expressed TCRB transcripts were sequenced because the entire RNA isolate underwent reverse transcription. Using immunoSEQ multiplex PCR, the repertoire was profiled, and TCRdb retains in-frame clones only, with some absent. The table records roughly 240,000 clones, about 63% of them present only once. Sequenced input: naive CD4+ T cells from blood. Every receptor here comes from a young man in good health.

The chain couples TRBV29-1 to TRBJ2-7, with D unclear. Germline-derived CDR1 and CDR2 are SQVTM and ANQGSEA. The CDR3 covers 15 residues. With 4 bases removed from V and 3 bases from J, the gap between germline ends came to 19 bases. DNA for the CDR3: TGCAGCGTTGTATGGGCGGCGGACCGAGTCTACGAGCAGTACTTC. This sequence encodes CSVVWAADRVYEQYF.

The V and J genes are TRBV29-1 and TRBJ2-7; 7 bases line up with TRBD1. Trimming took 6 bases from V and 0 from J; bases not matched to a gene: 14. Germline lookup yields CDR1 SQVTM and CDR2 ANQGSEA. The CDR3 sequence is 16 residues long. CDR3 amino acids: CSVTHPGQRDSYEQYF. CDR3 nucleotides: TGCAGCGTCACCCACCCGGGACAGAGAGACTCCTACGAGCAGTACTTC.

This clone was counted only a few times. V and J are TRBV7-2 and TRBJ2-3; a possible D gene is TRBD2 (6 bases). V lost 3 bases and J 11 bases, leaving 18 bases between the germline ends. CDR3 length equals 14 residues. From germline, CDR1 is SGHTA and CDR2 FQGNSA. CDR3 sequence reads: CASSFTSSRMGQYF. CDR3 in DNA: TGTGCCAGCAGCTTTACTAGCTCCCGGATGGGGCAGTATTTT.

The chain uses TRBV25-1 and TRBJ2-7, with 8 bases lining up with TRBD1. This CDR3 has 14 amino acids. Germline lookup yields CDR1 MGHDK and CDR2 SYGVNS. V shed 5 bases, J shed 7 bases, and the junction held 10 bases outside the gene matches. The CDR3 reads CASSSRRGPGEQYF. The CDR3 nucleotides are TGTGCCAGCAGTTCCCGCAGGGGGCCTGGGGAGCAGTACTTC.

This clone occurred a few times. The CDR3 bases are TGCAGCGTTAAAGGACTAGCGGTATACGAGCAGTACTTC. The encoded protein is CSVKGLAVYEQYF. The chain has TRBV29-1 and TRBJ2-7; TRBD2 matches at 10 bases. The germline gives CDR1 SQVTM, CDR2 ANQGSEA. The V and J ends lost 5 bases and 4 bases, in that order; junction bases with no gene match: 5. CDR3 length: 13 residues.

This clone occurred once. This sequence joins TRBV7-2 and TRBJ1-2; D is unclear. V lost 5 bases and J lost 6, with 13 bases in between. Germline lookup yields CDR1 SGHTA and CDR2 FQGNSA. The CDR3 runs 13 residues. The CDR3 nucleotides are TGTGCCAGCAGCCCTGGCAAGCAGGATGGCTACACCTTC. Residues: CASSPGKQDGYTF.

The gene calls are TRBV6-6 and TRBJ2-5; D gene unclear. Deletions cut 1 base from V and 7 bases from J, with 4 bases between. In germline, CDR1 is MNHNY, CDR2 SVGAGI (reference sequence). This CDR3 is 11 amino acids long. The CDR3 region is CASSYLGTQYF. The CDR3 coding sequence is TGTGCCAGCAGTTACTTGGGGACCCAGTACTTC.

J is TRBJ2-5 and V is TRBV5-1, with no clear D. Germline loops: CDR1 SGHRS, CDR2 YFSETQ. Deletions cut 4 bases from V and 4 bases from J, with 11 bases between. The CDR3 is 13 amino acids. CDR3 sequence reads: CASSVGRTETQYF. CDR3 coding DNA: TGCGCCAGCAGCGTTGGAAGGACAGAGACCCAGTACTTC.

The V gene is TRBV4-2, the J gene TRBJ1-1, with no clear D. V was trimmed by 0 bases and J by 0 bases, leaving 11 bases between them. The CDR3 spans 16 residues. CDR1 and CDR2 (germline): LGHNA, YNFKEQ. The CDR3 protein is CASSQDRQVVNTEAFF. In DNA form, the CDR3 reads TGTGCCAGCAGCCAAGATCGTCAGGTGGTGAACACTGAAGCTTTCTTT.

This clone showed up just a few times. This rearrangement joins TRBV18 to TRBJ2-2, with 11 bases that match TRBD2. Germline trimming cut 5 bases from V and 2 bases from J; bases unmatched to any gene: 4. This CDR3 is 16 amino acids long. CDR1 and CDR2 from the germline V gene are KGHSH and LQKENI. The CDR3 region is CASSTTSGGNTGELFF. In DNA form, the CDR3 reads TGTGCCAGCTCAACAACTAGCGGGGGAAACACCGGGGAGCTGTTTTTT.

The chain links TRBV2 to TRBJ2-3; 8 bases agree with TRBD1. This CDR3 has 14 residues. V trimming: 9 bases; J trimming: 6 bases; junction bases outside the gene matches: 11. The germline gives CDR1 SNHLY, CDR2 FYNNEI. CDR3 DNA: TGTGCCAGGGACAGGGAAGGCGTTTGGGATACGCAGTATTTT. This codes for CARDREGVWDTQYF.

The chain joins TRBV9 to TRBJ2-5, with D tentatively TRBD2 (6 bases). CDR3 length: 14 amino acids. Trimming pared 0 bases from V and 5 bases from J, leaving 11 bases between. Germline-derived CDR1 and CDR2 are SGDLS and YYNGEE. CDR3 region: CASSVAGDGETQYF. CDR3 sequence (DNA): TGTGCCAGCAGCGTAGCGGGGGACGGGGAGACCCAGTACTTC.

This clone has more than one count but fewer than ten. The same CDR3 is also encoded by other DNA sequences in this sample. The V gene is TRBV20-1, the J gene TRBJ2-1; D not resolved. The CDR3 length is 10 residues. V gave up 0 bases and J gave up 7 bases, with 1 base separating them. From germline, CDR1 is DFQATT and CDR2 SNEGSKA (reference sequence). CDR3 nucleotide sequence: TGCAGTGCTAGAGAAAATGAGCAGTTCTTC. Amino acids: CSARENEQFF.

V is TRBV5-1 and J is TRBJ2-3; D gene unclear. This CDR3 is built from 14 residues. In germline, CDR1 is SGHRS, CDR2 YFSETQ. The V and J ends lost 1 base and 2 bases respectively, with 8 bases between them. This CDR3 reads CASSLSHITDTQYF. CDR3 DNA: TGCGCCAGCAGCTTGTCCCATATCACAGATACGCAGTATTTT.

This clone showed up just a few times. The same CDR3 can be traced to other DNA sequences in this sample. The J gene is TRBJ2-5, the V gene TRBV29-1, with D perhaps matching TRBD1 (5 bases). CDR1 and CDR2 from the germline V gene are SQVTM and ANQGSEA. Trimming pared 4 bases from V and 1 base from J, leaving 7 bases between. The CDR3 is made up of 12 amino acids. The CDR3 DNA reads as TGCAGCGTTGGCAGGGCCCAAGAGACCCAGTACTTC. Amino acids: CSVGRAQETQYF.

This clone came up a few times. The gene calls are TRBV5-1 and TRBJ2-3, with D tentatively TRBD2 (5 bases). Trimming pared 3 bases from V and 5 bases from J, leaving 13 bases between. The germline V gene has CDR1 SGHRS and CDR2 YFSETQ. CDR3 length: 14 residues. This CDR3 reads CASSSGLGRDTQYF. As DNA, the CDR3 is TGCGCCAGCAGCTCCGGACTGGGGAGAGATACGCAGTATTTT.

This chain uses TRBV5-4 with TRBJ2-3, with unresolved D. CDR3 length equals 14 residues. Trimming pared 2 bases from V and 3 bases from J, leaving 10 bases between. Germline V gene data show CDR1 as SGHNT and CDR2 as YYREEE (reference sequence). The DNA for the CDR3 is TGTGCCAGCAGCTTTAGTCTGAAAACAGATACGCAGTATTTT. It is translated as CASSFSLKTDTQYF.

The chain is built from TRBV30 and TRBJ1-2; D not resolved. Germline V lookup: CDR1 GTSNPN, CDR2 SVGIG (reference sequence). V dropped 3 bases and J dropped 6 bases, with 5 bases sitting between them. This CDR3 is built from 10 residues. CDR3 bases: TGTGCCTGGAGCGGTAATGGCTACACCTTC. Residues: CAWSGNGYTF.

The chain couples TRBV30 to TRBJ2-3; possibly TRBD1 for D (6 bases). V shed 3 bases and J shed 4 bases, with 11 bases lying between them. The germline gives CDR1 GTSNPN, CDR2 SVGIG (reference sequence). CDR3 length: 13 residues. CDR3 protein: CAWRAQGADTQYF. The CDR3 coding sequence is TGTGCCTGGAGGGCACAGGGCGCAGATACGCAGTATTTT. Filled out from reference TRBV30 and TRBJ2-3, the complete variable domain reads SQTIHQWPATLVQPVGSPLSLECTVEGTSNPNLYWYRQAAGRGLQLLFYSVGIGQISSEVPQNLSASRPQDRQFILSSKKLLLSDSGFYLCAWRAQGADTQYFGPGTRLTVL.

The chain joins TRBV25-1 to TRBJ1-1, with D possibly TRBD1 on 5 matching bases. Germline CDR1 and CDR2: MGHDK and SYGVNS. V gave up 4 bases and J gave up 4 bases, with 10 bases separating them. The CDR3 is 13 amino acids. The CDR3 DNA reads as TGTGCCAGCAGTGGGGCAGGGAGCACTGAAGCTTTCTTT. It translates to CASSGAGSTEAFF.

The gene calls are TRBV29-1 and TRBJ2-6; D gene unclear. Trimming cost V 3 bases and J 1 base, with 16 bases left between them. The CDR3 covers 17 residues. Germline lookup yields CDR1 SQVTM and CDR2 ANQGSEA. CDR3 in DNA: TGCAGCGTTGATCCCGGACGTCCTGGGTCTGGGGCCAACGTCCTGACTTTC. This encodes CSVDPGRPGSGANVLTF.

The chain couples TRBV29-1 to TRBJ2-1; D perhaps matches TRBD1 (6 bases). Trimming removed 3 bases at V and 5 bases at J, with 11 bases between. CDR3 length equals 13 residues. Looked up from germline, CDR1 is SQVTM and CDR2 is ANQGSEA. Here the CDR3 DNA reads TGCAGCGTTGATAGTTCAGGGGACAATGAGCAGTTCTTC. Translating it yields CSVDSSGDNEQFF.

The V gene is TRBV7-2, the J gene TRBJ2-1, with D possibly being TRBD1 (5 bases). Trimming cost V 1 base and J 7 bases, with 11 bases left between them. The CDR3 consists of 14 residues. Germline lookup yields CDR1 SGHTA and CDR2 FQGNSA. CDR3 region: CASSLVLRGNEQFF. The CDR3 nucleotides read TGTGCCAGCAGCTTAGTTCTTAGGGGTAATGAGCAGTTCTTC.

The chain joins TRBV5-1 to TRBJ1-2; D uncertain. Germline-derived CDR1 and CDR2 are SGHRS and YFSETQ. This CDR3 is 13 amino acids long. V was pared by 3 bases and J by 7 bases, with 13 bases between. CDR3 in amino acids: CASSSTGVSGYTF. In DNA, the CDR3 is TGCGCCAGCAGCTCGACGGGTGTAAGTGGCTACACCTTC. Using reference TRBV5-1 and TRBJ1-2 for the parts outside the CDR3, the full variable domain is KAGVTQTPRYLIKTRGQQVTLSCSPISGHRSVSWYQQTPGQGLQFLFEYFSETQRNKGNFPGRFSGRQFSNSRSEMNVSTLELGDSALYLCASSSTGVSGYTFGSGTRLTVV.

The J gene is TRBJ2-1, the V gene TRBV15, with 16 bases aligning to TRBD2. The CDR3 is 18 residues long. The ends lost 0 bases at V and 9 bases at J; junction bases unmatched: 8. Germline V lookup: CDR1 LNHNV, CDR2 YYDKDF (reference sequence). Here the CDR3 reads CATSRDYSGTSGRGEQFF. The CDR3 DNA sequence: TGTGCCACCAGCAGAGATTACTCCGGGACTAGCGGGAGGGGTGAGCAGTTCTTC.

In its sample, this clone was seen once. The CDR3 reads CASSVPPRAGTQYF. The CDR3 DNA sequence: TGTGCCAGCAGCGTTCCGCCGAGGGCCGGGACCCAGTACTTC. The chain recombines TRBV9 with TRBJ2-5; a possible D gene is TRBD2 (5 bases). CDR1 SGDLS and CDR2 YYNGEE come from the germline V gene. CDR3 length: 14 amino acids. The V end lost 2 bases, the J end lost 7 bases, and 15 bases lay between the germline ends.